These 22 T cell receptor beta chains came from one sample sequenced in a study of T cells after posttransplantation cyclophosphamide. TCRdb's table, derived via immunoSEQ multiplex PCR, lists solely in-frame clones and lacks some. Of around 9,000 clones in the sample, over 95% are singletons; the top ten hold 0.25% to 0.3%. The sample consisted of naive CD8+ T cells sorted from PBMCs. Receptor source: a man in his fifties or sixties in good health, CMV-negative, and a related stem cell transplant donor.

This chain connects TRBV7-9 to TRBJ2-4; no clear D gene. V was shortened by 5 bases and J by 0 bases, with 17 bases between the two germline ends. The V gene's germline CDR1 is SEHNR and CDR2 FQNEAQ (reference sequence). The CDR3 is 17 amino acids. DNA of the CDR3: TGTGCCAGCAGCCCCCCCCGAGACAATCTAGCCAAAAACATTCAGTACTTC. This gives the protein CASSPPRDNLAKNIQYF.

This clone was seen only once. CDR3 sequence reads: CSVAGTGGIYDQPQHF. CDR3 nucleotide sequence: TGCAGCGTTGCCGGGACAGGGGGGATTTACGATCAGCCCCAGCATTTT. J is TRBJ1-5 and V is TRBV29-1; 11 nucleotides align to TRBD1. The CDR3 consists of 16 residues. V trimming: 4 bases; J trimming: 5 bases; junction bases outside the gene matches: 10. Germline V lookup: CDR1 SQVTM, CDR2 ANQGSEA.

The chain uses TRBV6-6 and TRBJ2-1; 9 nucleotides match TRBD1. The junction had 1 base not matched to a gene; V was cut back by 5 bases and J by 2 bases. The CDR3 loop spans 14 amino acids. The germline V gene encodes CDR1 MNHNY and CDR2 SVGAGI (reference sequence). The CDR3, as DNA: TGTGCCAGCAGTAGGGACAGGGCCTACAATGAGCAGTTCTTC. This gives the protein CASSRDRAYNEQFF.

The CDR3 is CASNRDTRLGMDEQYF. The CDR3 nucleotides read TGCGCCAGCAACCGGGACACGAGATTGGGAATGGACGAGCAGTACTTC. V usage is TRBV5-1 and J usage is TRBJ2-7, with a weak D call TRBD1 (6 bases). V lost 6 bases to trimming and J lost 5 bases, with 24 bases between them. The CDR3 runs to 16 residues. CDR1 is SGHRS, CDR2 YFSETQ, per germline.

The V gene is TRBV19, the J gene TRBJ2-5; D might be TRBD2 (5 bases). The J call may be wrong; the DNA end is better matched by TRBJ2-7. Germline CDR1 and CDR2: LNHDA and SQIVND (reference sequence). The CDR3 is 13 residues long. The CDR3 DNA follows: TGTGCCAGTTCTTGGGGAGCCTTGTACGAGCAGTACTTC. Its protein is CASSWGALYEQYF.

The V gene is TRBV6-5, the J gene TRBJ2-1, with 11 bases lining up with TRBD2. Losses at the gene ends were 4 bases for V and 4 bases for J; bases not matched to a gene: 3. The CDR3 totals 15 residues. Germline V gives CDR1 MNHEY, CDR2 SVGAGI. The CDR3 nucleotides are TGTGCCAGCAGTTCGGCTAGCGGGGGGTACAATGAGCAGTTCTTC. Residues: CASSSASGGYNEQFF.

V and J are TRBV28 and TRBJ2-7, with TRBD2 matching over 7 bases. Germline values: CDR1 MDHEN, CDR2 SYDVKM. CDR3 length: 14 residues. Trimming took 6 bases from V and 5 from J; bases not matched to a gene: 10. CDR3 sequence reads: CASRDIGGRNEQYF. CDR3 bases: TGTGCCAGCAGAGACATCGGGGGGAGGAACGAGCAGTACTTC. Full variable domain (missing parts from reference TRBV28 and TRBJ2-7): DVKVTQSSRYLVKRTGEKVFLECVQDMDHENMFWYRQDPGLGLRLIYFSYDVKMKEKGDIPEGYSVSREKKERFSLILESASTNQTSMYLCASRDIGGRNEQYFGPGTRLTVT.

The chain's CDR3 is CASSYGGPTEAFF. CDR3 DNA sequence: TGTGCCAGCAGTTACGGGGGCCCCACTGAAGCTTTCTTT. The rearrangement uses TRBV6-5 and TRBJ1-1; D perhaps matches TRBD1 (6 bases). Germline V lookup: CDR1 MNHEY, CDR2 SVGAGI. The V gene lost 2 bases and the J gene lost 4 bases, with 8 bases spanning the gap. The CDR3 runs 13 residues.

The chain has TRBV7-3 and TRBJ2-1, with 10 bases aligning to TRBD2. CDR3 size: 14 residues. The V gene's germline CDR1 is SGHTA and CDR2 FQGTGA. The trim removed 2 bases at V and 10 bases at J, leaving 5 bases unmatched. The CDR3 region has the DNA TGTGCCAGCAGCTTACTAGCGGGAGCAGGGGAGCAGTTCTTC. Its protein product is CASSLLAGAGEQFF.

The chain uses TRBV6-1 and TRBJ1-4; D perhaps matches TRBD1 (5 bases). The CDR3 spans 15 residues. The germline V and J ends were trimmed by 3 bases and 7 bases, with 15 bases remaining between them. Germline loops: CDR1 MNHNS, CDR2 SASEGT. The CDR3, as DNA: TGTGCCAGCAGTGATAGTCGGGGGGAGAGTGAAAAACTGTTTTTT. It is translated as CASSDSRGESEKLFF.

The chain couples TRBV4-3 to TRBJ2-1; a possible D gene is TRBD1 (5 bases). CDR3 length equals 14 residues. The V gene lost 1 base and the J gene lost 12 bases, with 16 bases spanning the gap. The V gene's germline CDR1 is LGHNA and CDR2 YSLEER. This chain's CDR3 is CASSQGGWGARQFF. The DNA for the CDR3 is TGCGCCAGCAGCCAAGGTGGGTGGGGCGCTAGGCAGTTCTTC.

The chain joins TRBV10-3 to TRBJ2-2; tentatively, D is TRBD2 (6 bases). CDR3 length equals 14 residues. Per the germline V gene, CDR1 is ENHRY and CDR2 is SYGVKD. Between the trimmed V and J ends, which lost 1 base and 4 bases, there was a span of 7 bases. This CDR3 reads CAISELGGTGELFF. The CDR3 nucleotides read TGTGCCATCAGTGAGTTGGGGGGCACCGGGGAGCTGTTTTTT.

This sequence joins TRBV12-5 and TRBJ1-3; 8 bases align to TRBD1. Germline V gene sequence: CDR1 LGHNT, CDR2 FRNRAP. V was clipped by 2 bases and J by 0 bases; unmatched bases: 6. The CDR3 runs to 17 residues. The CDR3 loop reads CASGLTTGAISGNTIYF. The CDR3 bases are TGTGCTAGTGGTTTGACGACAGGGGCGATCTCTGGAAACACCATATATTTT.

This chain links TRBV6-5 with TRBJ1-1; D is uncertain. Trimming took 4 bases from V and 0 from J, leaving 6 bases between them. Germline lookup yields CDR1 MNHEY and CDR2 SVGAGI. The CDR3 has 13 residues. The CDR3 nucleotides are TGTGCCAGCAGTTTCCTATTGAACACTGAAGCTTTCTTT. Its protein product is CASSFLLNTEAFF.

The J gene is TRBJ2-1, the V gene TRBV5-1; a possible D gene is TRBD2 (5 bases). Germline loops: CDR1 SGHRS, CDR2 YFSETQ. The CDR3 extends over 15 amino acids. Trimming shortened V by 4 bases and J by 0 bases, and 11 bases separated the two germline ends. This CDR3 is CASSRGRGSYNEQFF. The CDR3 DNA is TGCGCCAGCAGCCGAGGCCGGGGCTCCTACAATGAGCAGTTCTTC.

This clone was seen only once. The chain carries TRBV6-1 and TRBJ1-1; weak D call: TRBD1 (5 bases). CDR1 and CDR2 (germline): MNHNS, SASEGT. The CDR3 is 12 residues long. V lost 3 bases, J lost 6 bases, and 8 bases lay in between. The CDR3 DNA sequence: TGTGCCAGCAGTGAGCAGGGATCTGAAGCTTTCTTT. Encoded protein: CASSEQGSEAFF.

The sample holds one count of this clone. The V and J genes are TRBV4-3 and TRBJ1-1; D is undetermined. The V gene's germline CDR1 is LGHNA and CDR2 YSLEER. This CDR3 is built from 15 residues. Trimming left V 2 bases short and J 0 bases short, with 10 bases between. The CDR3 loop is CASSQIEGMNTEAFF. The DNA of the CDR3 is TGCGCCAGCAGCCAAATCGAGGGAATGAACACTGAAGCTTTCTTT.

The chain links TRBV7-3 to TRBJ2-3; 9 bases align to TRBD1. Trimming at V came to 2 bases and at J to 2 bases, leaving 5 bases not matched to a gene. This CDR3 comprises 16 residues. Looked up from germline, CDR1 is SGHTA and CDR2 is FQGTGA. CDR3 in DNA: TGTGCCAGCAGCTTACAGGACAGGGGTTTCACAGATACGCAGTATTTT. This sequence encodes CASSLQDRGFTDTQYF. The variable domain in full, completed from reference TRBV7-3 and TRBJ2-3, reads GAGVSQTPSNKVTEKGKYVELRCDPISGHTALYWYRQSLGQGPEFLIYFQGTGAADDSGLPNDRFFAVRPEGSVSTLKIQRTERGDSAVYLCASSLQDRGFTDTQYFGPGTRLTVL.

The V gene is TRBV9, the J gene TRBJ2-1; perhaps TRBD2 as D (6 bases). Germline V lookup: CDR1 SGDLS, CDR2 YYNGEE. Trimming took off 1 base at V and 0 bases at J, with 17 bases between the two ends. The CDR3 length is 18 residues. CDR3 in amino acids: CASSVSTGDHSSYNEQFF. Written as DNA, the CDR3 is TGTGCCAGCAGCGTATCCACGGGGGACCATAGCTCCTACAATGAGCAGTTCTTC.

This chain joins TRBV7-9 and TRBJ2-5, with D possibly TRBD2 on 6 matching bases. Trimming took off 5 bases at V and 3 bases at J, with 25 bases between the two ends. This CDR3 comprises 18 residues. The germline CDR1 and CDR2 sequences are SEHNR and FQNEAQ (reference sequence). DNA for the CDR3: TGTGCCAGCAGCCCAACCCACCTTGTTTCTAGCGCTAAAGAGACCCAGTACTTC. Amino acids: CASSPTHLVSSAKETQYF.

The chain is built from TRBV7-2 and TRBJ1-4; D is undetermined. The V gene lost 5 bases and the J gene lost 5 bases, with 15 bases spanning the gap. The CDR3 runs to 15 residues. The germline gives CDR1 SGHTA, CDR2 FQGNSA. DNA of the CDR3: TGTGCCAGCAGCCCGGAGAACGTTCCAAATGAAAAACTGTTTTTT. Its translation: CASSPENVPNEKLFF.

This chain joins TRBV27 and TRBJ2-3, with 15 positions matching TRBD2. Trimming at V came to 4 bases and at J to 3 bases, leaving 11 bases not matched to a gene. From germline, CDR1 is MNHEY and CDR2 SMNVEV (reference sequence). This CDR3 comprises 19 residues. The CDR3 nucleotides read TGTGCCAGCAGTTCCACTTCAGGACTAGCGGGAGGGCCTACAGATACGCAGTATTTT. Protein: CASSSTSGLAGGPTDTQYF.